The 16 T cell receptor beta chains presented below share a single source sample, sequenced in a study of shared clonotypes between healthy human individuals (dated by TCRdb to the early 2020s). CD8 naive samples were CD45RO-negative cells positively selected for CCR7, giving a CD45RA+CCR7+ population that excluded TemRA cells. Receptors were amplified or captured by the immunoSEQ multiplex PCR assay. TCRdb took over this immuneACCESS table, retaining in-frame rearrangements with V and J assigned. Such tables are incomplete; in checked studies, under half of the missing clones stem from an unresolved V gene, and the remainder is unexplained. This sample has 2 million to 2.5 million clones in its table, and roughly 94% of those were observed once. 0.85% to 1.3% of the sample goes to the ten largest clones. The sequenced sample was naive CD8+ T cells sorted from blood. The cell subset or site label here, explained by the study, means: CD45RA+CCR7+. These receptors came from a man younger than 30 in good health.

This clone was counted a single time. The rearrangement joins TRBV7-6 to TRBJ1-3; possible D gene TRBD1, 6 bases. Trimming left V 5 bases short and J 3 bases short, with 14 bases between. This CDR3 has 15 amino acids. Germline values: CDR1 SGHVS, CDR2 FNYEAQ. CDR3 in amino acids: CASSTNREHGNTIYF. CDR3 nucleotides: TGTGCCAGCAGCACAAACAGGGAGCATGGAAACACCATATATTTT.

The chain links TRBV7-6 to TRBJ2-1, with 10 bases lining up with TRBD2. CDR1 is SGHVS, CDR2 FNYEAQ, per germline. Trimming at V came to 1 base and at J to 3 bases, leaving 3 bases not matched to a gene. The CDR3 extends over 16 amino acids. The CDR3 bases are TGTGCCAGCAGCTTAGAATGGACTAGCGGCTACAATGAGCAGTTCTTC. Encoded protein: CASSLEWTSGYNEQFF.

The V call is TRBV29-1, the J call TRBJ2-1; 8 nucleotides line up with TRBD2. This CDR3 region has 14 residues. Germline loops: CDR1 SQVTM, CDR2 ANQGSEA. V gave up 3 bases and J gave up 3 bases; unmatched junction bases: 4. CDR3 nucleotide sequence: TGCAGCGTTGATGGGCTAGCGGGCTACAATGAGCAGTTCTTC. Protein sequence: CSVDGLAGYNEQFF.

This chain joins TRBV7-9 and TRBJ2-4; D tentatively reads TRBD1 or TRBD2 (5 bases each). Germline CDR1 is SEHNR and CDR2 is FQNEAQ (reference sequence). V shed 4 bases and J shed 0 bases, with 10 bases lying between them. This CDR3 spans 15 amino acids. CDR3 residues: CASSSERGAKNIQYF. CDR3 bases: TGTGCCAGCAGCTCGGAGAGGGGAGCCAAAAACATTCAGTACTTC. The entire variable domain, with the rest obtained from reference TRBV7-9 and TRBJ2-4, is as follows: DTGVSQNPRHKITKRGQNVTFRCDPISEHNRLYWYRQTLGQGPEFLTYFQNEAQLEKSRLLSDRFSAERPKGSFSTLEIQRTEQGDSAMYLCASSSERGAKNIQYFGAGTRLSVL.

CDR3 DNA sequence: TGTGCCAGCAGCTTGACGGCCATGAACACTGAAGCTTTCTTT. Encoded protein: CASSLTAMNTEAFF. The J gene is TRBJ1-1, the V gene TRBV13; no firm D call. V lost 3 bases, J lost 0 bases, and 8 bases lay in between. The germline V gene encodes CDR1 PRHDT and CDR2 FYEKMQ (reference sequence). This CDR3 is built from 14 residues.

Written as DNA, the CDR3 is TGTGCCAGCAGCCAAACGGGGTACAATGAGCAGTTCTTC. The encoded protein is CASSQTGYNEQFF. J is TRBJ2-1 and V is TRBV6-5; tentative D call: TRBD2 (5 bases). CDR1 is MNHEY and CDR2 is SVGAGI in the germline V gene. The CDR3 contains 13 residues. The V end lost 6 bases, the J end lost 4 bases, and 10 bases lay between the germline ends.

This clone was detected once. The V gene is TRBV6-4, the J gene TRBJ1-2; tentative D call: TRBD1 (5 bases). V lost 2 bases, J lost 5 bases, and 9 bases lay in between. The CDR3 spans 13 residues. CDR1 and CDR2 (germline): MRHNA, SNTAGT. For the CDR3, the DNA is TGTGCCAGCAGTGACGGGGGTAGTTATGGCTACACCTTC. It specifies CASSDGGSYGYTF.

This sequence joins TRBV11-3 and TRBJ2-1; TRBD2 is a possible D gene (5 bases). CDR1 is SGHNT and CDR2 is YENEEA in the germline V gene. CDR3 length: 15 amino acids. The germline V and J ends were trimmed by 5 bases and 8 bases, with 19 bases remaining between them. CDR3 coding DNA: TGTGCCAGCAGCCCCCTTTTTACTAGTGCCGATGAGCAGTTCTTC. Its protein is CASSPLFTSADEQFF.

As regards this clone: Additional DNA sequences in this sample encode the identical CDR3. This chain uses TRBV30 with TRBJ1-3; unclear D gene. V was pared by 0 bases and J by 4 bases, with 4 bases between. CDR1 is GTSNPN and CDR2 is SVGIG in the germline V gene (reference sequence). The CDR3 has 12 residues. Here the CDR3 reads CAWSVLGNTIYF. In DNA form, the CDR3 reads TGTGCCTGGAGTGTTTTGGGAAACACCATATATTTT.

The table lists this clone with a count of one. CDR3 DNA sequence: TGTGCCAGCAGTGGGGCAGGGGTAGTAAACACTGAAGCTTTCTTT. Translating gives CASSGAGVVNTEAFF. The chain combines TRBV27 with TRBJ1-1; tentatively, D is TRBD1 (6 bases). V was trimmed by 5 bases and J by 2 bases, leaving 15 bases between them. The CDR3 is 15 residues long. Germline V lookup: CDR1 MNHEY, CDR2 SMNVEV (reference sequence).

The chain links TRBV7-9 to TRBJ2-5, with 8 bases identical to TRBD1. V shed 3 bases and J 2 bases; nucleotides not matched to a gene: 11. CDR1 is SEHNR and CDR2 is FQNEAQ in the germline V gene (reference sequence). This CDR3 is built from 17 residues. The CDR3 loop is CASSFPNPDREQETQYF. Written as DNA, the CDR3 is TGTGCCAGCAGCTTTCCTAATCCGGACAGGGAACAAGAGACCCAGTACTTC.

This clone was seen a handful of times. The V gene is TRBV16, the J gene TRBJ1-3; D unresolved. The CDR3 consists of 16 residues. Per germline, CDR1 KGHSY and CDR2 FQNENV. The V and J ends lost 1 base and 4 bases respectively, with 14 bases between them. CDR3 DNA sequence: TGTGCCAGCAGCCAATTGGGGAGTAGTGGCGGAAACACCATATATTTT. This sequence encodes CASSQLGSSGGNTIYF.

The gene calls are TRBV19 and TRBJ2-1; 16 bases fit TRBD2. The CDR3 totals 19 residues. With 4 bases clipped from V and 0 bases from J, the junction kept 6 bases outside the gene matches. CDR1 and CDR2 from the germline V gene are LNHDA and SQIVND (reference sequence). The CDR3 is CASSRPGLAGGSSYNEQFF. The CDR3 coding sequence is TGTGCCAGTAGTAGACCGGGACTAGCGGGAGGGAGCTCCTACAATGAGCAGTTCTTC.

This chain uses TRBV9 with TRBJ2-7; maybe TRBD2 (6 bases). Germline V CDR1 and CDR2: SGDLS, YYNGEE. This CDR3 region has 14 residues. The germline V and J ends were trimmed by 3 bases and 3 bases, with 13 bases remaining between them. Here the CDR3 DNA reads TGTGCCAGCAGCGCGGGACTCACAGGCTACGAGCAGTACTTC. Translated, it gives CASSAGLTGYEQYF.

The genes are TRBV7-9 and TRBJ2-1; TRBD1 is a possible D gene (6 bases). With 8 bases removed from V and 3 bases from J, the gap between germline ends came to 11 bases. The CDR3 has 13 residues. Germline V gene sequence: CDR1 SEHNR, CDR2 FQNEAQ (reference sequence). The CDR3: CASEGENYNEQFF. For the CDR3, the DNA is TGTGCCAGCGAGGGGGAGAACTACAATGAGCAGTTCTTC.

CDR3 region: CASSSGVNTEAFF. As DNA, the CDR3 is TGCGCCAGCAGCTCGGGAGTGAACACTGAAGCTTTCTTT. V gene TRBV5-1 combines with J gene TRBJ1-1; D unresolved. V was pared by 3 bases and J by 0 bases, with 6 bases between. This CDR3 has 13 amino acids. Germline assignment: CDR1 SGHRS and CDR2 YFSETQ.